These 3 T cell receptor beta chains were sequenced from one sample in a study of blood T cell repertoires in COVID-19. Profiled with immunoSEQ multiplex PCR; TCRdb holds only in-frame clones, not every one. This sample has 250,000 to 350,000 clones, with about 87% found just once. Sequences were obtained from PBMCs or T cells enriched from blood (not recorded which). Receptors originate from a woman aged 18-29 years who had recovered from COVID-19.

The chain couples TRBV4-2 to TRBJ1-5; D call uncertain. V lost 4 bases to trimming and J lost 3 bases, with 10 bases between them. Germline assignment: CDR1 LGHNA and CDR2 YNFKEQ. The CDR3 loop spans 14 amino acids. CDR3 nucleotide sequence: TGTGCCAGCAGCCCCGAGGCCACCAATCAGCCCCAGCATTTT. Residues: CASSPEATNQPQHF.

The table lists this clone with a count of one. V gene TRBV6-6 combines with J gene TRBJ1-6; D is perhaps TRBD1 (6 bases). Trimming took off 10 bases at V and 6 bases at J, with 16 bases between the two ends. The length of the CDR3 is 14 residues. The germline V gene encodes CDR1 MNHNY and CDR2 SVGAGI (reference sequence). This CDR3 reads CAINGGQANSPLHF. In DNA, the CDR3 is TGTGCCATTAACGGGGGGCAGGCTAATTCACCCCTCCACTTT.

This clone was seen once. The chain combines TRBV7-6 with TRBJ2-3, with 8 bases identical to TRBD2. The germline V gene has CDR1 SGHVS and CDR2 FNYEAQ. CDR3 size: 17 residues. Trimming removed 5 bases from V and 3 bases from J; junction bases left unmatched: 13. The DNA for the CDR3 is TGTGCCAGCAGCCCACGGGGGGGGGCCGATGGGACAGATACGCAGTATTTT. Encoded protein: CASSPRGGADGTDTQYF.